The source of this T cell receptor beta chain is a study of Graves' ophthalmopathy and Graves' hyperthyroidism. Whole-study context: Stable hyperthyroidism denotes an absence of ophthalmopathy throughout 18 months of follow-up.

Amplification of TCR beta CDR3 regions used RNA transcripts. First-round RT-PCR with HTBI primers preceded a second-round multiplex PCR. Using its own MiXCR run on the multiplex PCR reads, TCRdb lists one record per CDR3 protein. Of over a million distinct CDR3 sequences in the sample, around a third were seen once. This clonotype has a count of ten or more. The TCR sequence derives from an adult man with Graves' hyperthyroidism. Sample: peripheral blood or thyroid tissue (not recorded which).

CDR3 DNA: TGTGCCAGCAGTTTTGGGACAGGAGGTGCCCCCCACTTT. Encoded protein: CASSFGTGGAPHF. The chain combines TRBV12-3 or TRBV12-4 with TRBJ1-6; 8 bases map to TRBD1. The CDR3 covers 13 residues. J gave up 18 bases and V 3 bases, and 10 bases lay outside the gene matches.